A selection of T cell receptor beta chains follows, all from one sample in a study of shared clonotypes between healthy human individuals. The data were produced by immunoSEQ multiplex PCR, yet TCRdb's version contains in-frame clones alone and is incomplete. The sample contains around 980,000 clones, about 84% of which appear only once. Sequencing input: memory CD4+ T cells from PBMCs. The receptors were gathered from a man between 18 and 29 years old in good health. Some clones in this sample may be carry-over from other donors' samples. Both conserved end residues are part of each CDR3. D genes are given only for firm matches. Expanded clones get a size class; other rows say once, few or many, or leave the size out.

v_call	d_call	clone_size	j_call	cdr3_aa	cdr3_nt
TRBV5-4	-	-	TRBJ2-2	CASSLASGGRGTGELFF	TGTGCCAGCAGCTTGGCCTCAGGTGGGCGAGGCACCGGGGAGCTGTTTTTT
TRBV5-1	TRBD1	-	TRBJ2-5	CASRRDRKETQYF	TGCGCCAGCCGCCGGGACAGAAAAGAGACCCAGTACTTC
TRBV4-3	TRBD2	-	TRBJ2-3	CASSQVITSGGGLTDTQYF	TGCGCCAGCAGCCAAGTAATTACTAGCGGGGGAGGGCTCACAGATACGCAGTATTTT
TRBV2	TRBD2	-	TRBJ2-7	CASSGTSGNYEQYF	TGTGCCAGCAGTGGGACTAGCGGGAACTACGAGCAGTACTTC
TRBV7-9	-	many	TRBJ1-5	CASSSGFQPQHF	TGTGCCAGCAGCTCTGGTTTTCAGCCCCAGCATTTT
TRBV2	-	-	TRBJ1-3	CASSAGVAGNTIYF	TGTGCCAGCAGTGCGGGAGTAGCTGGAAACACCATATATTTT
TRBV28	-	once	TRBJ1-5	CASKRANQPQHF	TGTGCCAGCAAAAGGGCCAATCAGCCCCAGCATTTT
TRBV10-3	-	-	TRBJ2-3	CAAGGGTADTQYF	TGTGCCGCCGGGGGGGGGACAGCAGATACGCAGTATTTT
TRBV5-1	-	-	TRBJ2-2	CASSYGGFSPGELFF	TGCGCCAGCAGCTACGGGGGCTTTTCCCCCGGGGAGCTGTTTTTT
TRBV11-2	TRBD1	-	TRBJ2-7	CASSTRGQGSEQYF	TGTGCCAGCAGCACCCGGGGACAGGGCTCCGAGCAGTACTTC
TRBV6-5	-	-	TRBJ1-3	CASAGGADSGNTIYF	TGTGCCAGCGCGGGGGGGGCCGACTCTGGAAACACCATATATTTT
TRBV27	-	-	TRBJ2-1	CASSPEEQQFF	TGTGCCAGCAGCCCCGAGGAACAGCAGTTCTTC
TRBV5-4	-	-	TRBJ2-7	CASSGDVGAKNYEQYF	TGTGCCAGCAGCGGGGACGTCGGGGCTAAGAATTACGAGCAGTACTTC
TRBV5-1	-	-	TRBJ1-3	CASSLGRSSSGNTIYF	TGCGCCAGCAGCTTGGGGCGGTCGAGCTCTGGAAACACCATATATTTT
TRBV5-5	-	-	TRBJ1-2	CASSPAVGGAYGYTF	TGTGCCAGCAGCCCAGCGGTAGGTGGGGCCTATGGCTACACCTTC
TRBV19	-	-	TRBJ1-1	CATRRTLLMNTEAFF	TGTGCCACACGACGGACCCTCCTCATGAACACTGAAGCTTTCTTT
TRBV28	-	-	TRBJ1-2	CASSFRANYGYTF	TGTGCCAGCAGTTTCAGGGCGAACTATGGCTACACCTTC
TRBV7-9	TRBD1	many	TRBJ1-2	CASSQGQGAHYGYTF	TGTGCCAGCAGCCAGGGACAGGGGGCCCACTATGGCTACACCTTC
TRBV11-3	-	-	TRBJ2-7	CASSFLTGGEQYF	TGTGCCAGCAGCTTCTTGACAGGCGGCGAGCAGTACTTC
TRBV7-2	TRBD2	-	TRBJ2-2	CASSRSTSGSGTGELFF	TGTGCCAGCAGCCGGTCAACTAGCGGGAGTGGTACCGGGGAGCTGTTTTTT
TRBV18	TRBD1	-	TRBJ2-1	CASSPPTGQASYNEQFF	TGTGCCAGCTCACCACCGACGGGACAGGCTTCCTACAATGAGCAGTTCTTC
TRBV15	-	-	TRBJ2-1	CATSRGGWGGTNNEQFF	TGTGCCACCAGCAGAGGGGGCTGGGGAGGTACGAACAATGAGCAGTTCTTC
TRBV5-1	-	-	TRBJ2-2	CASSPISGISGGELFF	TGCGCCAGCAGCCCCATTAGCGGAATTTCGGGCGGGGAGCTGTTTTTT
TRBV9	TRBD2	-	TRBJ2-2	CASRRLAYTGELFF	TGTGCCAGCAGACGACTAGCCTACACCGGGGAGCTGTTTTTT
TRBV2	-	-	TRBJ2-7	CATVGRGYEQYF	TGTGCCACCGTCGGCAGGGGCTACGAGCAGTACTTC
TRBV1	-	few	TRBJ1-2	CTSSRLFYGYTF	TGCACCAGCAGCCGCCTCTTCTATGGCTACACCTTC
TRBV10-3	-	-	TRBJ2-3	CAISGLTDTQYF	TGTGCCATCTCCGGACTTACAGATACGCAGTATTTT
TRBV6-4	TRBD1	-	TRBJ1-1	CASSDSWDRERGAFF	TGTGCCAGCAGTGACTCGTGGGACAGAGAACGGGGGGCTTTCTTT
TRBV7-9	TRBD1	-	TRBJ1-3	CASSLGDSPGNTIYF	TGTGCCAGCAGCTTGGGGGACAGCCCTGGAAACACCATATATTTT
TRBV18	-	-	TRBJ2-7	CASSRQKLTYEQYF	TGCGCGAGTTCCCGACAGAAATTGACCTACGAGCAGTACTTC
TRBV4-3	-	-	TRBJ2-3	CASSQDGRASTDTQYF	TGCGCCAGCAGCCAAGACGGGCGCGCCAGCACAGATACGCAGTATTTT
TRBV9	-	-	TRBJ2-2	CASSPRGSPNTGELFF	TGTGCCAGCAGCCCTCGGGGGAGCCCGAACACCGGGGAGCTGTTTTTT
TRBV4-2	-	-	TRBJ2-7	CASSQESGGLYEQYF	TGTGCCAGCAGCCAAGAAAGTGGGGGGCTTTACGAGCAGTACTTC
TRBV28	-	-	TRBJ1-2	CASREGSSFYGYTF	TGTGCCAGCAGGGAGGGATCTAGCTTCTATGGCTACACCTTC
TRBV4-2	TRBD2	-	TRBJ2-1	CASSQVSGRDTNEQFF	TGTGCCAGCAGCCAAGTGAGCGGGAGGGATACCAATGAGCAGTTCTTC
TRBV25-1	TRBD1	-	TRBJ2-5	CASSSTGGRSHYF	TGTGCCAGCAGTAGTACAGGGGGCAGAAGTCACTACTTC
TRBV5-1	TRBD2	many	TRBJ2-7	CASSLSMTSGSSYEQYF	TGCGCCAGCAGCTTATCCATGACTAGCGGGAGCTCCTACGAGCAGTACTTC
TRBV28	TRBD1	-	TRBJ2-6	CASSPYRDRVLGSGANVLTF	TGTGCCAGCAGTCCTTACCGGGACAGGGTGCTTGGCTCTGGGGCCAACGTCCTGACTTTC
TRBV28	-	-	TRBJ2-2	CASSSSGRYTGELFF	TGTGCCAGCAGCTCCTCGGGACGGTACACCGGGGAGCTGTTTTTT
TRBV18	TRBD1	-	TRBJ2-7	CASSQGTGPLEQYF	TGTGCCAGCTCACAAGGGACAGGGCCCTTGGAGCAGTACTTC
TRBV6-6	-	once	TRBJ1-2	CASSYTEGNYGYTF	TGTGCCAGCAGTTACACGGAAGGAAACTATGGCTACACCTTC
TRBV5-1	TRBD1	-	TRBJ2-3	CASSLNRGPDTQYF	TGCGCCAGCAGCTTGAACAGGGGCCCAGATACGCAGTATTTT
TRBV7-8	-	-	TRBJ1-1	CASSLGGSGTEAFF	TGTGCCAGCAGCTTAGGAGGGTCTGGTACAGAAGCTTTCTTT
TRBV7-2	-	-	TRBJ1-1	CASSSQGNTEAFF	TGTGCCAGCAGCTCACAGGGTAACACTGAAGCTTTCTTT
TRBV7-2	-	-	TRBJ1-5	CASSSNWGDQPQHF	TGTGCCAGCAGCTCGAATTGGGGTGATCAGCCCCAGCATTTT
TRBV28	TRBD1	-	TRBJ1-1	CASSRGTGVHEAFF	TGTGCCAGCAGTAGGGGGACAGGGGTTCATGAAGCTTTCTTT
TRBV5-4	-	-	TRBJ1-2	CASSPEGRRYGYTF	TGTGCCAGCAGCCCCGAGGGACGGCGCTATGGCTACACCTTC
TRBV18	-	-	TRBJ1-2	CASSPAGMYGYTF	TGTGCCAGCTCACCAGCAGGGATGTATGGCTACACCTTC
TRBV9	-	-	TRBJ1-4	CASSPGAWVEKLFF	TGTGCCAGCAGCCCAGGGGCGTGGGTTGAAAAACTGTTTTTT
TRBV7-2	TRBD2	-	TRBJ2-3	CASSSPLGLAGADTQYF	TGTGCCAGCAGCTCGCCTCTTGGACTAGCGGGGGCAGATACGCAGTATTTT
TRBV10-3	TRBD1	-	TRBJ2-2	CAIRAGQGQNTGELFF	TGTGCCATCAGGGCAGGACAGGGGCAAAACACCGGGGAGCTGTTTTTT
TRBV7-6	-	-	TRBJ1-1	CASSLYRAMNTEAFF	TGTGCCAGCAGCTTATACAGGGCGATGAACACTGAAGCTTTCTTT
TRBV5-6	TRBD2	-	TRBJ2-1	CASSPSSGSSTLPYNEQFF	TGTGCCAGCAGCCCATCTAGCGGGAGCTCTACCTTACCTTACAATGAGCAGTTCTTC
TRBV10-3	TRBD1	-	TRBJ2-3	CAISGAGGQPSTDTQYF	TGTGCCATCAGTGGGGCAGGGGGTCAACCCAGCACAGATACGCAGTATTTT
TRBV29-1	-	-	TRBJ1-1	CSVVDRAATEAFF	TGCAGCGTTGTCGACCGGGCGGCTACTGAAGCTTTCTTT
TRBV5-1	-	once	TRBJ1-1	CASSLAIGSTEAFF	TGCGCCAGCAGCTTGGCCATAGGGAGCACTGAAGCTTTCTTT
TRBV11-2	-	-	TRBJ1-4	CASSLTGRAEKLFF	TGTGCCAGCAGCTTAACGGGACGGGCAGAAAAACTGTTTTTT
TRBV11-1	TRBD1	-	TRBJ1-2	CASSLHSGTANYGYTF	TGTGCCAGCAGCCTACATTCCGGGACAGCTAACTATGGCTACACCTTC
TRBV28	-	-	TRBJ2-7	CASSLFGQGSHEQYF	TGTGCCAGCAGTTTGTTTGGGCAGGGGTCCCACGAGCAGTACTTC
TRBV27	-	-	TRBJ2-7	CASSRQSRYEQYF	TGTGCCAGCAGTCGTCAGTCCCGATACGAGCAGTACTTC